Sequencing of this T cell receptor beta chain was carried out in a study of blood T cell repertoires in COVID-19. Enrollment of patients from Seattle took place during active infection, with longitudinal follow-up. Method: immunoSEQ multiplex PCR; TCRdb's copy keeps in-frame clones and lacks some. Among approximately 210,000 clones listed, around four fifths were seen once. The CDR3 has 15 residues. The V gene end was trimmed by 0 bases and the J gene end by 5 bases; junction bases not matched to a gene: 6. Germline V CDR1 and CDR2: SGDLS, YYNGEE. The TCR comes from an elderly woman with COVID-19, enrolled during active disease. Sequencing input: peripheral blood. The rearrangement links TRBV9 to TRBJ2-7; 9 nucleotides line up with TRBD1. CDR3 sequence: CASSVGTGVFDEQYF. The CDR3 DNA reads as TGTGCCAGCAGCGTAGGGACAGGGGTGTTCGACGAGCAGTACTTC.